The entry that follows covers one T cell receptor (beta chain) sequence. This clone was picked up one time. The clone's antigen remains unknown. No base qualities exist here, and no much larger clone lies one base off it. This entry belongs to a study of T cell responses to AZD1222 COVID-19 vaccine (dated by TCRdb to about 2021). Regarding the research as a whole: AZD1222 recipients with second doses at about 4 weeks or about 12 weeks were pooled, because spike-specific TCR depth and breadth did not differ between schedules. A total of 230 to 250 trial participants underwent TCR sequencing, of whom about 210 had received two doses of AZD1222 and approximately 25 had received two doses of the MenACWY control vaccine. Trial participants were enrolled by age into 18-55, 56-69 and 70-plus year subgroups, with around 150, 28 and 57 TCR-sequenced participants respectively. The research as a whole found: Nearly half of unique spike-specific TCRs reportedly recognized epitopes outside regions mutated in the B.1.351 and B.1.1.7 variants. After two AZD1222 doses, both the breadth and the depth of spike-specific TCRs were significantly higher than at day 0 and than in MenACWY recipients. Most participants were white British and females outnumbered males, and the authors suggested that clonal diversity may have been underestimated. Because no day 14 peak-response samples were available, repertoires were characterized only after the peak T cell response. In the small 56-69-year group, the increase in depth fell short of significance, most likely because of low power. The vaccine-associated CD4 TCRs covered the entire spike protein, and the dominant responses fell in regions 160-218 and 743-854. Conclusions about previously exposed vaccinees are limited because only a handful of AZD1222 recipients were SARS-CoV-2 seropositive at baseline.

This specimen's time point label, per the study, means: baseline before first vaccination. Vaccinee samples were obtained from the UK trials COV001 and COV002, which included a single-blind randomized controlled phase 2/3 trial of AZD1222 (ChAdOx1 nCoV-19) in healthy adults. For TCRbeta chain sequencing, PBMC samples were collected from trial participants at day 0 and at day 28 after the second dose. The CDR3 regions of human TCRbeta chains were analyzed by immunosequencing. Per the authors' processing: Repertoire TCRs were matched against a reference library of SARS-CoV-2-specific TCRs generated with the MIRA antigen-specificity platform. Breadth meant the fraction of unique TCRs that were SARS-CoV-2-associated, whereas depth meant the fraction of total T cells that were SARS-CoV-2-associated. Using the MIRA data, each spike-specific TCR was assigned both to the spike region to which the TCR was reactive and to a CD4 or CD8 class. Log10-transformed breadth and depth values were compared by one-way ANOVA with Sidak's multiple comparisons tests. This immuneACCESS table, as held by TCRdb, lists in-frame sequences with V and J called but not all clones. Of the missing ones, under half trace to an unresolved V gene in checked studies; the others have no known cause. The V and J calls and clone size come from that table; D and trimming were worked out from the DNA. For this sample the table gives approximately 150,000 clones, of which roughly 87% were detected only once. About 5% of the sample is in the top ten clones.

Germline trimming: 0 bases from V, 3 bases from J; junction bases outside gene matches: 1. Sequences WNHNN (CDR1) and SYGVQD (CDR2) are obtained from the germline V gene (reference sequence). The CDR3, cysteine through phenylalanine, is 15 amino acids long. Just CDR3 DNA is preserved here, 45 bases in frame from base 1. The sequence was obtained from an adult in good health. The material was peripheral blood, obtained on day 0 of AZD1222 vaccination. This sequence uses TRBV10-1 and TRBJ2-5; 10 bases in the junction line up with TRBD2. The DNA sequence follows: TGCGCCAGCAGTGAGTCAACTAGCGGGAAAGAGACCCAGTACTTC. Its protein reads: CASSESTSGKETQYF.